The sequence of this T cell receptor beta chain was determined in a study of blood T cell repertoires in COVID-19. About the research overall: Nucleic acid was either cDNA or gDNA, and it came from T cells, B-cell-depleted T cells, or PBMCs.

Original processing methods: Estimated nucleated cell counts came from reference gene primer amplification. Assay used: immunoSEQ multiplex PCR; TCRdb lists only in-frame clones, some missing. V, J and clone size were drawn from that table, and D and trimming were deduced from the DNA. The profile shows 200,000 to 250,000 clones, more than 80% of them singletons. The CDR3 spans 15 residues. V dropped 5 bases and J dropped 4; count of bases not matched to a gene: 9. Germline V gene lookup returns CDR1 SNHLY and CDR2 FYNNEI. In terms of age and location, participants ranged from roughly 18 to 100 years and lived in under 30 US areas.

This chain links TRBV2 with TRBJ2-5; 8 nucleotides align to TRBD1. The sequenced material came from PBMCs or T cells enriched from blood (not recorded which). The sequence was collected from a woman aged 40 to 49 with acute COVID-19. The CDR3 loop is CASSRQGAVGETQYF. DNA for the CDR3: TGTGCCAGCAGTCGGCAGGGGGCTGTTGGAGAGACCCAGTACTTC.